Here is one T cell receptor (beta chain) with its context. What it binds is unknown. This specimen belongs to a study of STAT3 mutations in large granular lymphocyte leukemia. Study summary: Among longitudinally sequenced T-LGLL patients, roughly half had canonical activating STAT3 mutations detected.

Each sample's TCRbeta library yielded on average around 42,000 productive templates. Measured with immunoSEQ multiplex PCR; TCRdb has only the in-frame clones, and not every one. The table includes roughly 40,000 clones, roughly three quarters detected once. General study results and limits: No sample exists from the first appearance of each clone. At least one immunodominant TCR beta clonotype appeared in every T-cell large granular lymphocyte leukemia patient.

This clonotype was obtained from a human donor with T large granular lymphocyte leukemia. Some clones in this sample may be carry-over from other donors' samples. What was sequenced was PBMCs.

Written as DNA, the CDR3 is TGTGCCAGCAGCCCTGCCGGGAAGAACACTGAAGCTTTCTTT. Translation: CASSPAGKNTEAFF. The chain combines TRBV7-2 with TRBJ1-1; D unclear. The CDR3 contains 14 residues. The germline V gene encodes CDR1 SGHTA and CDR2 FQGNSA. The V end lost 5 bases, the J end lost 1 base, and 11 bases lay between the germline ends.